This entry lists 16 T cell receptor beta chains sequenced from one sample in a study of blood T cell repertoires in COVID-19. Using immunoSEQ multiplex PCR, the repertoire was profiled, and TCRdb retains in-frame clones only, with some absent. The table includes roughly 150,000 clones, approximately 90% detected once. The sample comprised peripheral blood. Source of these receptors: a man aged 60 to 69 with active or convalescent COVID-19.

The rearrangement uses TRBV11-2 and TRBJ2-7; 11 nucleotides agree with TRBD1. Germline trimming cut 5 bases from V and 2 bases from J; bases unmatched to any gene: 5. CDR1 is SGHAT and CDR2 is FQNNGV in the germline V gene. This CDR3 comprises 15 residues. CDR3 DNA sequence: TGTGCCAGCAGCAAGATGGGACAGGGGGCCTACGAGCAGTACTTC. This translates into CASSKMGQGAYEQYF. Variable domain in full (rest from reference TRBV11-2 and TRBJ2-7): EAGVAQSPRYKIIEKRQSVAFWCNPISGHATLYWYQQILGQGPKLLIQFQNNGVVDDSQLPKDRFSAERLKGVDSTLKIQPAKLEDSAVYLCASSKMGQGAYEQYFGPGTRLTVT.

This clone has a handful of counts. The chain recombines TRBV10-3 with TRBJ2-7; tentatively, D is TRBD2 (6 bases). The germline gives CDR1 ENHRY, CDR2 SYGVKD. The V gene lost 3 bases and the J gene lost 1 base, with 13 bases spanning the gap. The CDR3 loop spans 15 amino acids. The DNA for the CDR3 is TGTGCCATCAGTGAAGTTGACGGGGGTTCCTACGAGCAGTACTTC. This encodes CAISEVDGGSYEQYF.

The chain couples TRBV11-3 to TRBJ2-7; D unresolved. The CDR3 runs 13 residues. Trimming stripped 1 base from V and 2 bases from J, with 6 bases between. Per germline, CDR1 SGHNT and CDR2 YENEEA. The chain's CDR3 is CASSLGATYEQYF. The CDR3 bases are TGTGCCAGCAGCTTAGGAGCGACCTACGAGCAGTACTTC.

Written as DNA, the CDR3 is TGTGCCAGCAGTTTACTAGCGGGAGCAGATACGCAGTATTTT. Its protein product is CASSLLAGADTQYF. This chain connects TRBV27 to TRBJ2-3; the match to TRBD2 covers 10 bases. This CDR3 comprises 14 residues. Trimming took 2 bases from V and 4 from J; bases not matched to a gene: 0. From germline, CDR1 is MNHEY and CDR2 SMNVEV (reference sequence).

The genes are TRBV18 and TRBJ2-7; 8 bases are shared with TRBD1. CDR1 KGHSH and CDR2 LQKENI come from the germline V gene. The CDR3 contains 15 residues. The V segment lost 6 bases and the J segment 2 bases; nucleotides outside the gene matches: 9. CDR3 in amino acids: CASSPITGGTYEQYF. For the CDR3, the DNA is TGTGCCAGCTCTCCGATCACAGGGGGGACCTACGAGCAGTACTTC.

V is TRBV18 and J is TRBJ2-2, with TRBD2 as a possible D gene (7 bases). This CDR3 has 14 residues. Germline V gene lookup returns CDR1 KGHSH and CDR2 LQKENI. V gave up 6 bases and J gave up 7 bases, with 15 bases separating them. In nucleotides, the CDR3 is TGTGCCAGCTCCCCTCGGGGGGCCGGCGGGGAGCTGTTTTTT. Encoded protein: CASSPRGAGGELFF.

V and J are TRBV5-5 and TRBJ2-3, with D maybe TRBD1 (5 bases). V lost 1 base and J 2 bases, leaving 8 bases between the germline ends. The germline V gene has CDR1 SGHKS and CDR2 YYEKEE (reference sequence). CDR3 length: 14 residues. The CDR3 nucleotides are TGTGCCAGCAGCTTGTTGGACAACACAGATACGCAGTATTTT. Its protein is CASSLLDNTDTQYF.

J is TRBJ1-2 and V is TRBV11-2; a possible D gene is TRBD1 (6 bases). V was trimmed by 5 bases and J by 4 bases, leaving 11 bases between them. Germline-derived CDR1 and CDR2 are SGHAT and FQNNGV. The CDR3 sequence is 13 residues long. Here the CDR3 reads CASSATGSYGYTF. The CDR3 bases are TGTGCCAGCAGCGCTACAGGGAGCTATGGCTACACCTTC.

The J gene is TRBJ2-6, the V gene TRBV28; no firm D call. Germline V lookup: CDR1 MDHEN, CDR2 SYDVKM. This CDR3 region has 12 residues. V was cut by 10 bases and J by 3 bases, with 7 bases left in between. CDR3 sequence (DNA): TGTGCCACTAAACGTGGGGCCAACGTCCTGACTTTC. Its translation is CATKRGANVLTF.

Only one count was recorded for this clone. The gene calls are TRBV19 and TRBJ2-7, with D possibly matching TRBD1 (5 bases). Germline CDR1 LNHDA, CDR2 SQIVND (reference sequence). Trimming stripped 7 bases from V and 0 bases from J, with 10 bases between. The CDR3 runs 13 residues. Here the CDR3 reads CASKSRASYEQYF. The CDR3 bases are TGTGCCAGTAAAAGCAGGGCCTCCTACGAGCAGTACTTC.

This chain links TRBV7-8 with TRBJ1-1; 8 positions match TRBD1. Germline V gene lookup returns CDR1 SGHVS and CDR2 FQNEAQ. V dropped 4 bases and J dropped 5; count of bases not matched to a gene: 6. The CDR3 extends over 14 amino acids. The CDR3 reads CASSSTQGGTEAFF. The CDR3 region has the DNA TGTGCCAGCAGCTCGACACAGGGGGGAACTGAAGCTTTCTTT.

V and J are TRBV29-1 and TRBJ2-1, with D hard to call. V was shortened by 4 bases and J by 5 bases, with 6 bases between the two germline ends. Germline values: CDR1 SQVTM, CDR2 ANQGSEA. The CDR3 consists of 11 residues. The CDR3 loop reads CSVGNNNEQFF. The DNA for the CDR3 is TGCAGCGTTGGTAATAACAATGAGCAGTTCTTC.

The rearrangement links TRBV5-1 to TRBJ2-2, with 9 positions matching TRBD1. The V gene's germline CDR1 is SGHRS and CDR2 YFSETQ. V lost 4 bases, J lost 6 bases, and 4 bases stayed unmatched. The CDR3 covers 14 residues. The CDR3 nucleotides read TGCGCCAGCAGCGACACAGGGGGCTCCGGGGAGCTGTTTTTT. It is translated as CASSDTGGSGELFF.

This chain connects TRBV28 to TRBJ2-5; D possibly corresponds to TRBD2 (5 bases). Germline assignment: CDR1 MDHEN and CDR2 SYDVKM. This CDR3 comprises 14 residues. The V gene lost 2 bases and the J gene lost 4 bases, with 11 bases spanning the gap. The CDR3 DNA sequence: TGTGCCAGCAGTTTAGGGCTAGCTGGAGAGACCCAGTACTTC. This sequence encodes CASSLGLAGETQYF.

The V and J genes are TRBV19 and TRBJ2-3; a possible D gene is TRBD2 (6 bases). Trimming took 8 bases from V and 3 from J, leaving 15 bases between them. CDR3 length equals 14 residues. Germline CDR1 and CDR2: LNHDA and SQIVND (reference sequence). The CDR3 DNA is TGTGCCAGTCAGGTAGACGGGGGTACAGATACGCAGTATTTT. Protein: CASQVDGGTDTQYF.

The gene calls are TRBV19 and TRBJ1-2; TRBD1 matches 8 bases. This CDR3 has 16 residues. V trimming: 4 bases; J trimming: 3 bases; junction bases outside the gene matches: 10. The germline V gene has CDR1 LNHDA and CDR2 SQIVND (reference sequence). In DNA form, the CDR3 reads TGTGCCAGTAGTACGCGACAGGGGAAGGGTGACTATGGCTACACCTTC. Translation: CASSTRQGKGDYGYTF. Using reference TRBV19 and TRBJ1-2 for the parts outside the CDR3, the full variable domain is DGGITQSPKYLFRKEGQNVTLSCEQNLNHDAMYWYRQDPGQGLRLIYYSQIVNDFQKGDIAEGYSVSREKKESFPLTVTSAQKNPTAFYLCASSTRQGKGDYGYTFGSGTRLTVV.